The clone carrying this TCR beta chain was found a few times. The antigen is unknown. This CDR3 is 15 amino acids long. The V segment lost 2 bases and the J segment 3 bases; nucleotides outside the gene matches: 7. Germline V gene sequence: CDR1 SGHRS, CDR2 YFSETQ. This sample is drawn from a study of T cells in Graves' hyperthyroidism and ophthalmopathy. General observations from the study: Ophthalmopathy prediction by the model preceded onset by a median about 6 months.

When ophthalmopathy did not progress within 18 months, Graves' hyperthyroidism was considered stable. Fresh 10 ml peripheral blood yielded PBMCs. Template material for amplifying TCR beta CDR3 regions consisted of RNA transcripts. The HTBI primer set served for first-round RT-PCR of the TCR CDR3. TCRdb reprocessed the multiplex PCR reads with MiXCR, giving one entry per CDR3 protein. The sample records roughly 570,000 distinct CDR3 sequences, approximately 14% being singletons. Sequenced material: blood. The receptor's source is a woman between 25 and 40 years old with Graves' hyperthyroidism. The chain links TRBV5-1 to TRBJ2-7, with TRBD2 matching over 8 bases. The CDR3 DNA reads as TGCGCCAGCAGCTTCCTAGCGGGCACGAACTACGAGCAGTACTTC. Protein sequence: CASSFLAGTNYEQYF.